The next 22 T cell receptor beta chains were all read from a single sample in a study of patients and donors after allogeneic stem cell transplantation. Using its own MiXCR run on the RT-PCR reads, TCRdb lists one record per CDR3 protein. The sample has about a million distinct CDR3 sequences; around 17% are singletons. Material: blood, either unsorted or a sorted T cell fraction (not recorded which). These receptors were obtained from a human donor who was either an allogeneic HSCT recipient or a stem cell or donor lymphocyte infusion donor (not recorded which). It is not recorded whose cells these are; they may come from a transplant donor.

The chain uses TRBV5-1 and TRBJ2-1; 8 bases match TRBD1. Germline V lookup: CDR1 SGHRS, CDR2 YFSETQ. The V segment lost 4 bases and the J segment 8 bases; nucleotides outside the gene matches: 11. The CDR3 runs to 15 residues. The CDR3 region has the DNA TGCGCCAGCAGCCTGACAGGGGCCGGTAGGGATGAGCAGTTCTTC. The encoded protein is CASSLTGAGRDEQFF.

This clonotype has just a few counts. The CDR3 DNA reads as TGTGCCAGCAGCTTAATTAAGGATGAAAAACTGTTTTTT. Its translation is CASSLIKDEKLFF. The V call is TRBV7-3, the J call TRBJ1-4, with D unclear. The CDR3 runs to 13 residues. The V end was cut by 1 base, the J end by 6 bases, with 6 bases between. CDR1 is SGHTA and CDR2 is FQGTGA in the germline V gene.

This clonotype appeared many times. V and J are TRBV5-1 and TRBJ1-3; D call uncertain. V lost 0 bases, J lost 3 bases, and 10 bases lay in between. The CDR3 is 15 amino acids. The V gene's germline CDR1 is SGHRS and CDR2 YFSETQ. DNA for the CDR3: TGCGCCAGCAGCTTGGCCTTGTCAGATGGAAACACCATATATTTT. Its translation: CASSLALSDGNTIYF. The full variable domain, its missing parts supplied by reference TRBV5-1 and TRBJ1-3, is KAGVTQTPRYLIKTRGQQVTLSCSPISGHRSVSWYQQTPGQGLQFLFEYFSETQRNKGNFPGRFSGRQFSNSRSEMNVSTLELGDSALYLCASSLALSDGNTIYFGEGSWLTVV.

The CDR3 loop reads CASSQVGTGRLAQHF. CDR3 DNA sequence: TGCGCCAGCAGCCAAGTCGGCACAGGGAGGTTGGCCCAGCATTTT. The rearrangement joins TRBV4-1 to TRBJ1-5, with a weak D call TRBD1 (6 bases). This CDR3 comprises 15 residues. Trimming took 1 base from V and 11 from J, leaving 18 bases between them. The germline V gene has CDR1 MGHRA and CDR2 YSYEKL.

The chain couples TRBV7-2 to TRBJ1-2; the D gene is possibly TRBD1 (5 bases). The CDR3 sequence is 15 residues long. Germline V lookup: CDR1 SGHTA, CDR2 FQGNSA. The V and J ends lost 5 bases and 4 bases respectively, with 17 bases between them. The CDR3 bases are TGTGCCAGCAGCCCCTCGGTCGGGGACCTCTATGGCTACACCTTC. Its protein product is CASSPSVGDLYGYTF.

The V gene is TRBV6-1, the J gene TRBJ2-1, with TRBD2 identical over 7 bases. The V gene end was trimmed by 6 bases and the J gene end by 4 bases; junction bases not matched to a gene: 9. CDR3 length equals 15 residues. From germline, CDR1 is MNHNS and CDR2 SASEGT. CDR3 nucleotide sequence: TGTGCCAGCAGGGTTTCAGGCGGGAGTTACAATGAGCAGTTCTTC. This codes for CASRVSGGSYNEQFF.

V and J are TRBV7-9 and TRBJ1-5, with 10 positions matching TRBD1. Germline V CDR1 and CDR2: SEHNR, FQNEAQ (reference sequence). V lost 10 bases and J lost 3; bases outside the gene matches: 9. This CDR3 is 15 amino acids long. The CDR3 here is CATTSGTGDNQPQHF. The CDR3, as DNA: TGTGCCACCACCTCCGGGACAGGGGACAATCAGCCCCAGCATTTT.

This clonotype was observed a handful of times. The rearrangement joins TRBV18 to TRBJ1-3; D is unresolved. The germline V gene encodes CDR1 KGHSH and CDR2 LQKENI. The CDR3 is made up of 15 amino acids. Trimming removed 2 bases from V and 4 bases from J, with 12 bases in between. CDR3 nucleotide sequence: TGTGCCAGCTCACCAGGGCCACAAGAAGGAAACACCATATATTTT. It specifies CASSPGPQEGNTIYF.

This clonotype was counted only a few times. The rearrangement uses TRBV6-1 and TRBJ1-1; TRBD1 matches 7 bases. Germline CDR1 and CDR2: MNHNS and SASEGT. The V and J ends lost 5 bases and 0 bases, in that order; junction bases with no gene match: 9. This CDR3 is 16 amino acids long. The CDR3 sequence is CASSHRQGGLNTEAFF. CDR3 in DNA: TGTGCCAGCAGTCACCGACAGGGAGGCTTGAACACTGAAGCTTTCTTT.

This rearrangement joins TRBV24-1 to TRBJ2-5; 12 nucleotides line up with TRBD2. The CDR3 covers 15 residues. CDR1 KGHDR and CDR2 SFDVKD come from the germline V gene. V gave up 4 bases and J gave up 5 bases; unmatched junction bases: 4. The CDR3 DNA sequence: TGTGCCACCAGTGAAAGACTAGCGGGAGTTGAGACCCAGTACTTC. This translates into CATSERLAGVETQYF.

The CDR3 DNA reads TGCGCCAGCAGCTTGGACTCTAGCGGCCCAAGCACCGAGCAGTACTTC. Amino acid sequence: CASSLDSSGPSTEQYF. This chain connects TRBV5-1 to TRBJ2-7; 7 nucleotides line up with TRBD2. The V gene end was trimmed by 0 bases and the J gene end by 6 bases; junction bases not matched to a gene: 12. Germline V CDR1 and CDR2: SGHRS, YFSETQ. CDR3 size: 16 residues.

The table lists this clonotype with many counts. This chain connects TRBV20-1 to TRBJ1-1; D not resolved. The CDR3 is made up of 13 amino acids. CDR1 and CDR2 from the germline V gene are DFQATT and SNEGSKA (reference sequence). V lost 2 bases to trimming and J lost 1 base, with 8 bases between them. CDR3 in DNA: TGCAGTGCTAGACGAACAGCGAACACTGAAGCTTTCTTT. The encoded protein is CSARRTANTEAFF.

This clonotype was counted ten times or more. This chain connects TRBV20-1 to TRBJ1-2, with TRBD1 identical over 8 bases. Trimming removed 6 bases from V and 4 bases from J; junction bases left unmatched: 10. This CDR3 has 14 residues. Germline-derived CDR1 and CDR2 are DFQATT and SNEGSKA (reference sequence). The CDR3 protein is CSARTGKEAYGYTF. The DNA of the CDR3 is TGCAGTGCCCGGACAGGGAAGGAGGCCTATGGCTACACCTTC.

This clonotype was recorded a few times. The gene calls are TRBV30 and TRBJ1-2; D unresolved. Trimming left V 0 bases short and J 4 bases short, with 9 bases between. Germline lookup yields CDR1 GTSNPN and CDR2 SVGIG (reference sequence). The CDR3 spans 13 residues. This CDR3 reads CAWSVNRIYGYTF. The CDR3 nucleotides are TGTGCCTGGAGTGTAAACAGAATCTATGGCTACACCTTC.

This clonotype has more than one count but fewer than ten. The CDR3 bases are TGTGCCAGCTCACCACTTAAATCCTCCTACAATGAGCAGTTCTTC. Its translation: CASSPLKSSYNEQFF. This chain joins TRBV18 and TRBJ2-1; D is unresolved. CDR1 KGHSH and CDR2 LQKENI come from the germline V gene. V was clipped by 1 base and J by 0 bases, with 7 bases between them. This CDR3 has 15 amino acids.

This clonotype was detected only a few times. The rearrangement joins TRBV11-1 to TRBJ1-4; a possible D gene is TRBD1 (6 bases). The CDR3 is 18 amino acids. The germline V gene encodes CDR1 SGHAT and CDR2 FQDESV (reference sequence). With 5 bases removed from V and 1 base from J, the gap between germline ends came to 20 bases. CDR3 region: CASSQRRPGAKTNEKLFF. The DNA for the CDR3 is TGTGCCAGCAGCCAACGGAGGCCAGGGGCAAAAACTAATGAAAAACTGTTTTTT.

The chain uses TRBV7-9 and TRBJ2-2, with D tentatively TRBD1 (5 bases). Deletions cut 4 bases from V and 5 bases from J, with 14 bases between. The CDR3 has 15 amino acids. The germline V gene has CDR1 SEHNR and CDR2 FQNEAQ (reference sequence). The CDR3 spells CASSSSLGVTGELFF. As DNA, the CDR3 is TGTGCCAGCAGCTCTTCCCTAGGGGTAACCGGGGAGCTGTTTTTT.

This clonotype was observed a few times. J is TRBJ2-7 and V is TRBV15, with TRBD2 identical over 8 bases. Per germline, CDR1 LNHNV and CDR2 YYDKDF (reference sequence). The junction had 10 bases not matched to a gene; V was cut back by 0 bases and J by 6 bases. This CDR3 has 16 residues. The CDR3 DNA follows: TGTGCCACCAGCAGAGATCAGAAGAGCGGGAGCCTCGAGCAGTACTTC. Protein: CATSRDQKSGSLEQYF.

This clonotype was counted only a few times. V usage is TRBV18 and J usage is TRBJ1-1, with D perhaps matching TRBD1 (6 bases). This CDR3 region has 18 residues. The V end was cut by 0 bases, the J end by 3 bases, with 20 bases between. Per germline, CDR1 KGHSH and CDR2 LQKENI. Here the CDR3 DNA reads TGTGCCAGCTCACCACCTTCCCACACGTGGGGGGCGTACACTGAAGCTTTCTTT. Translation gives CASSPPSHTWGAYTEAFF.

The chain couples TRBV19 to TRBJ2-6; perhaps TRBD2 as D (6 bases). The V end lost 3 bases, the J end lost 3 bases, and 9 bases lay between the germline ends. This CDR3 has 15 residues. Germline V gene sequence: CDR1 LNHDA, CDR2 SQIVND (reference sequence). The CDR3 region has the DNA TGTGCCAGTAGTATCTCGGGGGATGGGGCCAACGTCCTGACTTTC. Protein: CASSISGDGANVLTF.

This clonotype was seen a few times. The CDR3 region has the DNA TGTGCCAGCAGTTTAGAGGTGACAGTTAATCAGCCCCAGCATTTT. Encoded protein: CASSLEVTVNQPQHF. V usage is TRBV28 and J usage is TRBJ1-5, with D possibly matching TRBD1 (5 bases). The CDR3 is 15 amino acids. Trimming stripped 2 bases from V and 4 bases from J, with 12 bases between. Germline V CDR1 and CDR2: MDHEN, SYDVKM.

There are many counts of this clonotype. V is TRBV12-3 or TRBV12-4 and J is TRBJ2-5; D is uncertain. Trimming removed 6 bases at V and 6 bases at J, with 11 bases between. This CDR3 is 12 amino acids long. The CDR3 region has the DNA TGTGCCAGCAGCCAACTGACGCAGACCCAGTACTTC. Translating it yields CASSQLTQTQYF.